This T cell receptor (beta chain) emerged from a study of siplizumab effects on memory and regulatory T cells. Profiled with immunoSEQ multiplex PCR; TCRdb holds only in-frame clones, not every one. The sample shows about 120,000 clones, roughly 94% of them seen only once. This clone is a singleton in its sample. No antigen is known for it. Unmatched junction bases numbered 3, after V lost 0 bases and J lost 0 bases. The length of the CDR3 is 16 residues. Germline V lookup: CDR1 SGHDT, CDR2 YYEEEE. Study observations and caveats: It was never confirmed that proliferating Tregs from siplizumab cultures were suppressive. Naive T cells seemed more diverse than memory cells and seemed major alloresponse contributors. Versus roughly 27% in controls, the mappable alloreactive CD4+ clones averaged approximately 69% Treg-derived with siplizumab.

Sequenced: non-Treg CD4+ T cells sorted from blood. This TCR came from a human donor in good health. The chain has TRBV5-6 and TRBJ2-1, with 7 bases that match TRBD2. The CDR3 coding sequence is TGTGCCAGCAGCTTGGCCGGGGGGAGCTCCTACAATGAGCAGTTCTTC. Its translation is CASSLAGGSSYNEQFF.